A selection of T cell receptor beta chains follows, all from one sample in a study of Graves' ophthalmopathy and Graves' hyperthyroidism. MiXCR, applied by TCRdb to the multiplex PCR reads, yields one record per CDR3 protein. The sample yields 150,000 to 200,000 distinct CDR3 sequences, roughly two fifths seen once. The specimen was peripheral blood. The receptors stem from a man aged 25-45 years with Graves' ophthalmopathy. CDR3s include the opening cysteine and the closing phenylalanine or tryptophan. The order of the fields is J gene, D gene, CDR3 length, clone size, V gene, CDR3 protein, CDR3 DNA. A D gene is named only where the DNA matches it firmly. Not all rows give a size; the values are once, few, many and, for expanded clones, a class.

>TRBJ2-5|TRBD1|12|.|TRBV24-1
CATSDYGQVSYF
TGTGCCACCAGTGATTACGGACAGGTCTCGTACTTC
>TRBJ1-5|.|16|.|TRBV6-1
CASSEAGGLINQPQHF
TGTGCCAGCAGTGAAGCAGGGGGACTGATCAATCAGCCCCAGCATTTT
>TRBJ2-7|.|11|many|TRBV6-5
CASSKGREQYF
TGTGCCAGCAGCAAGGGGCGCGAGCAGTACTTC
>TRBJ1-6|.|16|medium-sized|TRBV15
CATSRQGGSYNSPLHF
TGTGCCACCAGCAGACAGGGAGGCTCCTATAATTCACCCCTCCACTTT
>TRBJ2-6|.|15|.|TRBV6-1
CASTDRISGANVLTF
TGTGCCAGTACCGACAGGATCTCTGGGGCCAACGTCCTGACTTTC
>TRBJ1-6|.|10|many|TRBV2
CAGEASPLHF
TGTGCCGGGGAGGCCTCACCCCTCCACTTT
>TRBJ2-7|TRBD1|15|.|TRBV6-1
CASKTQGQGVYEQYF
TGTGCCAGTAAGACTCAAGGACAGGGGGTTTACGAGCAGTACTTC
>TRBJ2-4|TRBD2|15|.|TRBV27
CASSPRLAGENIQYF
TGTGCCAGCAGTCCACGACTAGCGGGGGAAAACATTCAGTACTTC
>TRBJ2-7|.|13|.|TRBV6-2/TRBV6-3
CASSYAGSNEQYF
TGTGCCAGCAGTTACGCGGGGTCCAACGAGCAGTACTTC
>TRBJ2-2|.|14|many|TRBV6-2/TRBV6-3
CASRPLLASGELFF
TGTGCCAGCAGACCGCTACTAGCATCCGGGGAGCTGTTTTTT
>TRBJ2-5|TRBD2|14|once|TRBV12-3/TRBV12-4
CASSMVTSAATQYF
TGTGCCAGCAGCATGGTGACTAGCGCGGCGACCCAGTACTTC
>TRBJ2-5|TRBD1|13|.|TRBV6-2/TRBV6-3
CASNGQGRETQYF
TGTGCCAGCAACGGACAGGGGCGGGAGACCCAGTACTTC
>TRBJ1-1|.|15|.|TRBV6-2/TRBV6-3
CASSPQFVRDTEAFF
TGTGCCAGCAGTCCACAGTTTGTCAGAGACACTGAAGCTTTCTTT
>TRBJ1-6|TRBD1|14|.|TRBV7-8
CASSLRDRNSPLHF
TGTGCCAGCAGCTTGCGGGACAGAAATTCACCCCTCCACTTT
>TRBJ2-5|.|14|.|TRBV6-5
CASSYMSTGETQYF
TGTGCCAGCAGTTATATGAGTACGGGTGAGACCCAGTACTTC
>TRBJ1-2|TRBD1|13|.|TRBV28
CAIGQGAVDGYTF
TGTGCCATTGGACAGGGGGCAGTGGATGGCTACACCTTC
>TRBJ1-5|.|16|.|TRBV6-1
CASSPPGVRSNQPQHF
TGTGCCAGCAGCCCACCAGGGGTTCGGAGCAATCAGCCCCAGCATTTT
>TRBJ1-6|TRBD1|14|many|TRBV28
CASSDRQGGSPLHF
TGTGCCAGCAGTGACCGACAGGGAGGCTCACCCCTCCACTTT
>TRBJ2-5|.|15|many|TRBV24-1
CATSPGGGHLMTQYF
TGTGCCACCTCTCCAGGGGGAGGTCACCTTATGACCCAGTACTTC
>TRBJ2-7|.|12|once|TRBV6-1
CASSAELGEQYF
TGTGCCAGCAGTGCGGAACTGGGCGAGCAGTACTTC
>TRBJ2-7|.|14|.|TRBV30
CAWKKGQLLYEQYF
TGTGCCTGGAAAAAAGGACAGTTACTCTACGAGCAGTACTTC
>TRBJ2-7|.|15|.|TRBV6-1
CASRRFRDPDYEQYF
TGTGCCAGCAGACGCTTCCGGGACCCTGACTACGAGCAGTACTTC
>TRBJ1-2|TRBD1|14|many|TRBV7-9
CASSFTGTGDGYTF
TGTGCCAGCAGCTTCACCGGGACAGGGGATGGCTACACCTTC
>TRBJ2-2|.|13|many|TRBV11-2
CASSLSAAGELFF
TGTGCCAGCAGCCTTTCTGCGGCCGGGGAGCTGTTTTTT
>TRBJ2-7|TRBD2|16|.|TRBV7-6
CASSPHLAGGPNEQYF
TGTGCCAGCAGCCCTCATCTAGCGGGGGGGCCCAACGAGCAGTACTTC
>TRBJ1-1|.|14|many|TRBV7-3
CASSLSSGNTEAFF
TGTGCCAGCAGCTTAAGTTCCGGGAACACTGAAGCTTTCTTT